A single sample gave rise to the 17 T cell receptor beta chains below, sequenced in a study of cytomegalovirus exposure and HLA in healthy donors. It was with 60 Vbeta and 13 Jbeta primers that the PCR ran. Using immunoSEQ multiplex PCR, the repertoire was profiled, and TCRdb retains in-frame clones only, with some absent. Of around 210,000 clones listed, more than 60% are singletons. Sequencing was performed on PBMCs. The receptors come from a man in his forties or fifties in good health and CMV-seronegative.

The CDR3 DNA reads as TGTGCCAGCAGCTCGTCAACGCGGGAGGGCGTAGACGAGCAGTACTTC. Residues: CASSSSTREGVDEQYF. V gene TRBV13 combines with J gene TRBJ2-7, with TRBD2 matching over 9 bases. Per the germline V gene, CDR1 is PRHDT and CDR2 is FYEKMQ (reference sequence). The CDR3 totals 16 residues. V lost 4 bases to trimming and J lost 5 bases; unmatched junction nucleotides: 12.

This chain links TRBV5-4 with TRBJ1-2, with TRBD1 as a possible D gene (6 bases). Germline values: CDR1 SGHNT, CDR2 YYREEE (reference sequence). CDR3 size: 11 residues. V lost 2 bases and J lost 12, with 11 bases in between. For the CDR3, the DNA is TGTGCCAGCAGCTTCGGGGGGCGCGACACCTTC. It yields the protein CASSFGGRDTF.

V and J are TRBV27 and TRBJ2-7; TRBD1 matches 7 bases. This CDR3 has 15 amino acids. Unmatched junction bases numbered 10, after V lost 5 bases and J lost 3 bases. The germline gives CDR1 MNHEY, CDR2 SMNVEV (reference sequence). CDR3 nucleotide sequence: TGTGCCAGCAGTCTAGGGACAGCTATGGACTACGAGCAGTACTTC. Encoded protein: CASSLGTAMDYEQYF.

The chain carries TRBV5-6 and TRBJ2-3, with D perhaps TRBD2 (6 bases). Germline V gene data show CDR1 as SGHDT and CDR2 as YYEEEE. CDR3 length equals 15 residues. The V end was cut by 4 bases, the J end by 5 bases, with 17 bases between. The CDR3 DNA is TGTGCCAGCAGCCGGACGGGGGACGCCCGAGATACGCAGTATTTT. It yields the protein CASSRTGDARDTQYF.

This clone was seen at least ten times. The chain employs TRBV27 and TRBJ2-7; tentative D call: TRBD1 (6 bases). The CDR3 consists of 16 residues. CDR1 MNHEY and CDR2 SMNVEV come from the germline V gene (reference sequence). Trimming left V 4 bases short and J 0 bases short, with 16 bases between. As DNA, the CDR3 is TGTGCCAGCAGTTCTTTCGGGACACCTAGCTCCTACGAGCAGTACTTC. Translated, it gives CASSSFGTPSSYEQYF.

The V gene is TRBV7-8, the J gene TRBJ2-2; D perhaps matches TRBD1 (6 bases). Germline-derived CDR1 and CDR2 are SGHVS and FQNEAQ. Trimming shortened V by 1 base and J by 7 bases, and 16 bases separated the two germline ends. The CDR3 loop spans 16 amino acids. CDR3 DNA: TGTGCCAGCAGCTTAGTTGTTGGGGGCCGGGGCGGGGAGCTGTTTTTT. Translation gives CASSLVVGGRGGELFF.

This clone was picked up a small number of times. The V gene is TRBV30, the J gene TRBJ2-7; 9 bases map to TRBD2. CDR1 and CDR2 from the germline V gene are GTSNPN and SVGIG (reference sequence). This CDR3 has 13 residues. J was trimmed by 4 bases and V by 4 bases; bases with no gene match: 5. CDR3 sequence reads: CAWTAGGKYEQYF. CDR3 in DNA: TGTGCCTGGACAGCGGGAGGAAAGTACGAGCAGTACTTC.

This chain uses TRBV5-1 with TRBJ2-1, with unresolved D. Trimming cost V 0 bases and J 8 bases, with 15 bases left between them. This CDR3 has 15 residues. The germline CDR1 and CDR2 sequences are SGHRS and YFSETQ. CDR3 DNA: TGCGCCAGCAGCTTGGGAAATCAGATGGTGGATGAGCAGTTCTTC. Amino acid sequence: CASSLGNQMVDEQFF.

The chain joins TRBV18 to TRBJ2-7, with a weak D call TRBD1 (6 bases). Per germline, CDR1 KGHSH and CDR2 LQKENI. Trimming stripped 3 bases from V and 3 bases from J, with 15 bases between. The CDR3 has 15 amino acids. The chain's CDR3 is CASSPLTGGHYEQYF. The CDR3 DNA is TGTGCCAGCTCACCTCTGACAGGAGGTCACTACGAGCAGTACTTC.

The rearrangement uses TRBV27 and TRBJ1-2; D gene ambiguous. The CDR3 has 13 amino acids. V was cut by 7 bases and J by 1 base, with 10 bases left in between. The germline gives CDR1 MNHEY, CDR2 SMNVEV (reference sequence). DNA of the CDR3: TGTGCCAGCACCCCTAGCCTTAACTATGGCTACACCTTC. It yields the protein CASTPSLNYGYTF.

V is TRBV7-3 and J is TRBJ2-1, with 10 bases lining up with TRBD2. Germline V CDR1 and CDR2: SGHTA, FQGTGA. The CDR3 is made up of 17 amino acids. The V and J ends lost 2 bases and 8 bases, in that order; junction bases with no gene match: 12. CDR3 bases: TGTGCCAGCAGCTTATCTTCCGGGACTAGCGCCCCATATGAGCAGTTCTTC. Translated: CASSLSSGTSAPYEQFF.

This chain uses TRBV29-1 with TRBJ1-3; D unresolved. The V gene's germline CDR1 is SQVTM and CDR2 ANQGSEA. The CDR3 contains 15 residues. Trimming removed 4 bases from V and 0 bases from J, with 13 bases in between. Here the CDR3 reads CSVGPSGSSGNTIYF. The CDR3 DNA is TGCAGCGTTGGGCCCTCGGGATCCTCTGGAAACACCATATATTTT.

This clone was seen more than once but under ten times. DNA of the CDR3: TGTGCCAGCAGCCAGCACAGGGGGCGGGGATCCGTGGGTGGCTACACCTTC. Its translation: CASSQHRGRGSVGGYTF. The chain combines TRBV4-2 with TRBJ1-2; 9 bases agree with TRBD1. The CDR3 loop spans 17 amino acids. Per the germline V gene, CDR1 is LGHNA and CDR2 is YNFKEQ. The V gene end was trimmed by 3 bases and the J gene end by 7 bases; junction bases not matched to a gene: 15.

The CDR3 bases are TGTGCCTGGAGTTGGACAGGGGAAAACTATGGCTACACCTTC. Encoded protein: CAWSWTGENYGYTF. The chain links TRBV30 to TRBJ1-2; 9 positions agree with TRBD1. The CDR3 totals 14 residues. The germline CDR1 and CDR2 sequences are GTSNPN and SVGIG (reference sequence). V lost 2 bases to trimming and J lost 2 bases; unmatched junction nucleotides: 3.

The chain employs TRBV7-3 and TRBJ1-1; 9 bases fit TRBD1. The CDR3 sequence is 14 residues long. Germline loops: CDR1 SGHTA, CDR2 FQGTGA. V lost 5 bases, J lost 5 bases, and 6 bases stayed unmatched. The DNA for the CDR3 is TGTGCCAGCAGCGCGGACAGGGGACGGACTGAAGCTTTCTTT. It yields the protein CASSADRGRTEAFF.

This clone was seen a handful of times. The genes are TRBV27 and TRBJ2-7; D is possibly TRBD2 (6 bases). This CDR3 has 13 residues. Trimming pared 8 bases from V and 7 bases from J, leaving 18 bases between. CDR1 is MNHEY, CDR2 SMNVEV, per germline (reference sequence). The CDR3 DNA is TGTGCCAGCGCGTTCAAGTTGGGGAGGGAGCAGTACTTC. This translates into CASAFKLGREQYF.

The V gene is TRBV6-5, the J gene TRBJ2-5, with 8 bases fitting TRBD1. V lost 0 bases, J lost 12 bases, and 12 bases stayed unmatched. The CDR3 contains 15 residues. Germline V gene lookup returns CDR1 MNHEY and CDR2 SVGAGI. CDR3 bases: TGTGCCAGCAGTTACTCGCGGGACAGGAATCAGAAGGAGTACTTC. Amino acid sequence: CASSYSRDRNQKEYF.